One sample yielded the 7 T cell receptor beta chains listed below, sequenced in a study of OX40 agonist ivuxolimab in advanced cancers. Here immunoSEQ multiplex PCR was the method, and the copy in TCRdb shows in-frame clones only, minus some. The sample contains tens of thousands of clones, around 88% of which appear only once. Source: CD4+ or CD8+ T cells sorted from blood, taken in a trial of the OX40 agonist ivuxolimab. These receptors all come from an adult with an advanced solid tumor such as melanoma, head and neck, liver or kidney cancer.

This chain uses TRBV27 with TRBJ1-2, with 8 bases that match TRBD1. Per germline, CDR1 MNHEY and CDR2 SMNVEV (reference sequence). The CDR3 consists of 16 residues. Trimming removed 6 bases from V and 3 bases from J; junction bases left unmatched: 12. The CDR3 nucleotides read TGTGCCAGCAGCGCCAGGACAGGGCTTGTCTACTATGGCTACACCTTC. Translating gives CASSARTGLVYYGYTF.

CDR3: CASSHPDRPEAFF. The DNA of the CDR3 is TGCGCCAGCAGCCACCCCGACAGACCCGAAGCTTTCTTT. This rearrangement joins TRBV4-1 to TRBJ1-1; tentatively, D is TRBD1 (5 bases). The germline V gene encodes CDR1 MGHRA and CDR2 YSYEKL. This CDR3 region has 13 residues. V was clipped by 3 bases and J by 8 bases, with 13 bases between them.

The CDR3 protein is CASSVSTGTGEVGTF. The CDR3 bases are TGCGCCAGCAGCGTATCGACCGGGACAGGGGAAGTTGGGACCTTC. The rearrangement joins TRBV5-1 to TRBJ1-2, with 10 positions matching TRBD1. The CDR3 length is 15 residues. CDR1 and CDR2 (germline): SGHRS, YFSETQ. V shed 4 bases and J 14 bases; nucleotides not matched to a gene: 17.

The gene calls are TRBV7-9 and TRBJ2-7; D is ambiguous. CDR1 SEHNR and CDR2 FQNEAQ come from the germline V gene (reference sequence). The CDR3 covers 15 residues. Trimming took off 5 bases at V and 3 bases at J, with 17 bases between the two ends. This CDR3 reads CASSPWVGSSYEQYF. The DNA for the CDR3 is TGTGCCAGCAGCCCCTGGGTAGGGTCCAGCTACGAGCAGTACTTC.

The chain has TRBV5-1 and TRBJ1-1; D might be TRBD1 (5 bases). Germline CDR1 and CDR2: SGHRS and YFSETQ. V dropped 3 bases and J dropped 4 bases, with 13 bases sitting between them. The CDR3 consists of 14 residues. The CDR3 DNA sequence: TGCGCCAGCAGCTCCATCGGGGGTGGCACTGAAGCTTTCTTT. Its translation: CASSSIGGGTEAFF.

The chain uses TRBV7-9 and TRBJ2-3, with no clear D. The CDR3 extends over 12 amino acids. V lost 2 bases to trimming and J lost 8 bases, with 8 bases between them. Germline V gene sequence: CDR1 SEHNR, CDR2 FQNEAQ (reference sequence). Written as DNA, the CDR3 is TGTGCCAGCAGCTTAAGTTCGGGTACGCAGTATTTT. This gives the protein CASSLSSGTQYF.

This sequence joins TRBV9 and TRBJ2-1; 7 positions agree with TRBD1. Germline CDR1 SGDLS, CDR2 YYNGEE. V lost 0 bases, J lost 7 bases, and 10 bases stayed unmatched. The CDR3 is 16 amino acids. The CDR3 here is CASSVAGTATVNEQFF. The CDR3 DNA is TGTGCCAGCAGCGTAGCAGGGACAGCCACGGTAAATGAGCAGTTCTTC.